What follows is one T cell receptor (beta chain) and its context. Its antigen is undetermined. This record comes from a study of siplizumab effects on memory and regulatory T cells. The study, taken as a whole, reports: Controls had around 26% Treg-derived mappable alloreactive CD4+ clones on average, versus approximately 70% with siplizumab. Alloreactive sequences whose origin lay in unstimulated CD4+ memory cells were significantly reduced by siplizumab. The study did not confirm that proliferating Tregs from siplizumab cultures were suppressive.

Trimming shortened V by 1 base and J by 6 bases, and 12 bases separated the two germline ends. The CDR3 length is 15 residues. Per the germline V gene, CDR1 is MDHEN and CDR2 is SYDVKM. Assay used: immunoSEQ multiplex PCR; TCRdb lists only in-frame clones, some missing. The sample shows some 96,000 clones, 75% to 95% of them seen only once. The chain recombines TRBV28 with TRBJ2-2; D gene uncertain. Sequenced sample: CD4+ T cells sorted from blood. The clonotype originates from a human donor in good health. CDR3 coding DNA: TGTGCCAGCAGTTTATCTCTCCTAACCCCCGGGGAGCTGTTTTTT. It yields the protein CASSLSLLTPGELFF.